One and the same sample provided the 5 T cell receptor beta chains below, sequenced in a study of cytomegalovirus exposure and HLA in healthy donors. 60 Vbeta and 13 Jbeta primers were used in PCR. This table comes from immunoSEQ multiplex PCR, and its TCRdb copy is limited to in-frame clones, with some not included. The sample includes 160,000 or so clones, 80% to 90% of them seen just once. The sample taken for sequencing was PBMCs. These receptors all come from a man aged 45-65 years in good health and CMV-seropositive.

As DNA, the CDR3 is TGTGCCAGCCGGACTAGCGGAACCTACGAGCAGTACTTC. Encoded protein: CASRTSGTYEQYF. The gene calls are TRBV5-4 and TRBJ2-7; the match to TRBD2 covers 10 bases. The CDR3 is 13 amino acids. V lost 7 bases, J lost 2 bases, and 3 bases stayed unmatched. Germline V gene lookup returns CDR1 SGHNT and CDR2 YYREEE (reference sequence).

V gene TRBV28 combines with J gene TRBJ2-7; no reliable D call. This CDR3 has 15 residues. V lost 2 bases and J lost 4, with 15 bases in between. Per germline, CDR1 MDHEN and CDR2 SYDVKM. The CDR3 sequence: CASSLTGPARYEQYF. CDR3 nucleotide sequence: TGTGCCAGCAGTTTAACGGGTCCAGCGAGGTACGAGCAGTACTTC.

This clone occurred once. The rearrangement joins TRBV5-1 to TRBJ2-5, with D tentatively TRBD1 (5 bases). The end of the DNA is better explained by TRBJ2-7, so the J call may be wrong. The CDR3 is 14 amino acids. Germline lookup yields CDR1 SGHRS and CDR2 YFSETQ. The CDR3 region is CASSSTGRHYEQYF. The DNA for the CDR3 is TGCGCCAGCAGCTCCACAGGCCGCCACTACGAGCAGTACTTC.

Details on this clone: The same CDR3 is also encoded by other DNA sequences in this sample. This CDR3 reads CASSPGQGALEQYF. In DNA form, the CDR3 reads TGTGCCAGCAGTCCCGGACAGGGGGCTCTCGAGCAGTACTTC. The rearrangement links TRBV5-8 to TRBJ2-7; 11 bases are shared with TRBD1. This CDR3 contains 14 residues. J lost 6 bases, V lost 5 bases, and 7 bases had no gene match. Germline V CDR1 and CDR2: SGHTS, YDEGEE.

The gene calls are TRBV13 and TRBJ2-1; D possibly corresponds to TRBD2 (5 bases). The germline V and J ends were trimmed by 5 bases and 6 bases, with 17 bases remaining between them. There are 15 residues in the CDR3. CDR1 PRHDT and CDR2 FYEKMQ come from the germline V gene (reference sequence). This chain's CDR3 is CASSLPGLARNEQFF. The DNA of the CDR3 is TGTGCCAGCAGCCTCCCGGGATTAGCGCGCAATGAGCAGTTCTTC.